Sequencing of this TCR beta chain was carried out in a study of cytomegalovirus exposure and HLA in healthy donors. Details on this clone: Antigen: not known.

PCR was performed using 60 Vbeta and 13 Jbeta primers. Assay: immunoSEQ multiplex PCR; the TCRdb copy retains only in-frame clones and omits some. This sample has 150,000 to 200,000 clones, with 75% to 90% found just once. Germline CDR1 reads SGHAT; CDR2 reads FQDESV (reference sequence). V lost 3 bases to trimming and J lost 0 bases; unmatched junction nucleotides: 4. The CDR3 has 16 amino acids. Study results and caveats: Researchers catalogued roughly 170 TCR beta chains as cytomegalovirus-associated. Later analysis indicated greater clonal expansion among HLA-associated TCR beta chains than among equally common other chains. Several of the most significant clusters were apparently associated with common viral pathogens in a later analysis. Segments of the TCR beta V type were, in most cases, productive about 87% or about 30% of the time in an earlier analysis.

The TCR sequence derives from a boy between 2 and 10 years old in good health and CMV-seronegative. Sequenced material: PBMCs. V gene TRBV11-1 combines with J gene TRBJ1-1; 10 bases agree with TRBD1. The DNA of the CDR3 is TGTGCCAGCAGCTTCGGACAGGGGGTAATGAACACTGAAGCTTTCTTT. This gives the protein CASSFGQGVMNTEAFF. The variable domain in full, completed from reference TRBV11-1 and TRBJ1-1, reads EAEVAQSPRYKITEKSQAVAFWCDPISGHATLYWYRQILGQGPELLVQFQDESVVDDSQLPKDRFSAERLKGVDSTLKIQPAELGDSAMYLCASSFGQGVMNTEAFFGQGTRLTVV.